The 15 T cell receptor beta chains presented below share a single source sample, sequenced in a study of circulating and synovial CD4+ cells in juvenile arthritis. Measured with immunoSEQ multiplex PCR; TCRdb has only the in-frame clones, and not every one. The sample comprises about 33,000 clones, 90% to 95% of which are singletons, and approximately 0.16% rests with the top ten. The sequenced material came from CD4+ T cells from blood. The receptors originated from a human donor with juvenile idiopathic arthritis.

V is TRBV2 and J is TRBJ2-3, with D perhaps TRBD2 (5 bases). This CDR3 is 17 amino acids long. Trimming removed 1 base at V and 2 bases at J, with 16 bases between. Germline V lookup: CDR1 SNHLY, CDR2 FYNNEI. Here the CDR3 DNA reads TGTGCCAGCAGTGAAGTTACGGGGAGCCGGACCACAGATACGCAGTATTTT. This sequence encodes CASSEVTGSRTTDTQYF. The full variable domain, rest sourced from reference TRBV2 and TRBJ2-3, is EPEVTQTPSHQVTQMGQEVILRCVPISNHLYFYWYRQILGQKVEFLVSFYNNEISEKSEIFDDQFSVERPDGSNFTLKIRSTKLEDSAMYFCASSEVTGSRTTDTQYFGPGTRLTVL.

V and J are TRBV27 and TRBJ2-1; 7 nucleotides agree with TRBD2. This CDR3 region has 14 residues. Germline V lookup: CDR1 MNHEY, CDR2 SMNVEV (reference sequence). The V segment lost 6 bases and the J segment 9 bases; nucleotides outside the gene matches: 11. The CDR3 protein is CASRVSGGRGEQFF. The CDR3 nucleotides read TGTGCCAGCAGGGTCTCGGGGGGTAGGGGTGAGCAGTTCTTC.

The CDR3 protein is CASREGLAGEKRQHPTYEQYF. The CDR3 DNA reads as TGTGCAAGTCGCGAGGGACTAGCGGGAGAAAAGAGGCAGCACCCAACCTACGAGCAGTACTTC. The chain couples TRBV12-2 to TRBJ2-7; the D call in the table, TRBD2, was not verified against the DNA. TRBV12-2 is noted as a pseudogene. The CDR3 extends over 21 amino acids.

V usage is TRBV9 and J usage is TRBJ1-4; D may be TRBD1 (5 bases). The CDR3 is 15 residues long. Germline-derived CDR1 and CDR2 are SGDLS and YYNGEE. The V and J ends lost 0 bases and 7 bases respectively, with 13 bases between them. In DNA form, the CDR3 reads TGTGCCAGCAGCGTAGAGGCAGGGAGGGGTGAAAAACTGTTTTTT. It encodes CASSVEAGRGEKLFF.

The chain carries TRBV11-2 and TRBJ1-1; 7 bases agree with TRBD1. In germline, CDR1 is SGHAT, CDR2 FQNNGV. With 5 bases clipped from V and 6 bases from J, the junction kept 21 bases outside the gene matches. The CDR3 length is 18 residues. The CDR3 region is CASSPQTPGGRQGSEAFF. The CDR3 DNA sequence: TGTGCCAGCAGCCCTCAAACCCCAGGGGGGCGACAGGGCTCTGAAGCTTTCTTT.

This rearrangement joins TRBV7-2 to TRBJ2-2; D is unresolved. Germline CDR1 reads SGHTA; CDR2 reads FQGNSA. CDR3 length: 15 residues. The V end lost 0 bases, the J end lost 6 bases, and 11 bases lay between the germline ends. Written as DNA, the CDR3 is TGTGCCAGCAGCTTAGCCACAGCCCAGCCCGGGGAGCTGTTTTTT. It is translated as CASSLATAQPGELFF.

The J gene is TRBJ2-2, the V gene TRBV7-2; 8 bases agree with TRBD1. CDR1 and CDR2 from the germline V gene are SGHTA and FQGNSA. The CDR3 has 13 amino acids. The V segment lost 6 bases and the J segment 7 bases; nucleotides outside the gene matches: 4. CDR3 protein: CASSWGQVGELFF. In DNA, the CDR3 is TGTGCCAGCAGTTGGGGACAGGTCGGGGAGCTGTTTTTT.

J is TRBJ2-7 and V is TRBV5-1, with a possible D match to TRBD1 (6 bases). Germline lookup yields CDR1 SGHRS and CDR2 YFSETQ. CDR3 length equals 13 residues. Trimming left V 3 bases short and J 10 bases short, with 17 bases between. The CDR3 sequence is CASSSFTTGIQYF. CDR3 coding DNA: TGCGCCAGCAGCTCGTTCACAACAGGGATTCAGTACTTC. Together with reference TRBV5-1 and TRBJ2-7, the CDR3 gives the full variable domain: KAGVTQTPRYLIKTRGQQVTLSCSPISGHRSVSWYQQTPGQGLQFLFEYFSETQRNKGNFPGRFSGRQFSNSRSEMNVSTLELGDSALYLCASSSFTTGIQYFGPGTRLTVT.

This clone appeared once. The CDR3: CASSQTFPGLAGGWVSYEQYF. The CDR3, as DNA: TGCGCCAGCAGCCAAACGTTCCCGGGACTAGCGGGGGGTTGGGTCTCCTACGAGCAGTACTTC. The V gene is TRBV4-1, the J gene TRBJ2-7, with 15 bases identical to TRBD2. The V gene end was trimmed by 2 bases and the J gene end by 0 bases; junction bases not matched to a gene: 14. This CDR3 is built from 21 residues. Germline-derived CDR1 and CDR2 are MGHRA and YSYEKL.

V gene TRBV19 combines with J gene TRBJ1-2; D ambiguous. Germline CDR1 and CDR2: LNHDA and SQIVND (reference sequence). The CDR3 runs to 14 residues. Trimming left V 3 bases short and J 2 bases short, with 10 bases between. This CDR3 reads CASSISGSNYGYTF. The CDR3 nucleotides read TGTGCCAGTAGTATTTCGGGGTCCAACTATGGCTACACCTTC.

This chain uses TRBV10-3 with TRBJ1-2; D is uncertain. The germline V gene has CDR1 ENHRY and CDR2 SYGVKD. The CDR3 sequence is 14 residues long. Deletions cut 3 bases from V and 6 bases from J, with 14 bases between. The CDR3 protein is CAISDPSGRNGYTF. CDR3 bases: TGTGCCATCAGTGACCCGAGCGGGCGGAATGGCTACACCTTC.

The J gene is TRBJ2-5, the V gene TRBV7-2; D remains ambiguous. The CDR3 consists of 12 residues. V was pared by 3 bases and J by 4 bases, with 6 bases between. Germline V CDR1 and CDR2: SGHTA, FQGNSA. CDR3 bases: TGTGCCAGCAGCTTCTACTCAGAGACCCAGTACTTC. Translating gives CASSFYSETQYF.

The genes are TRBV29-1 and TRBJ2-7; 12 bases align to TRBD1. The germline gives CDR1 SQVTM, CDR2 ANQGSEA. CDR3 length equals 13 residues. The ends lost 7 bases at V and 6 bases at J; junction bases unmatched: 7. In nucleotides, the CDR3 is TGCAGCGCCGGGGACAGGGGGCGGGTCGAGCAGTACTTC. Its protein product is CSAGDRGRVEQYF.

The chain uses TRBV28 and TRBJ1-4, with 9 nucleotides matching TRBD1. This CDR3 is 17 amino acids long. The trim removed 5 bases at V and 1 base at J, leaving 8 bases unmatched. Looked up from germline, CDR1 is MDHEN and CDR2 is SYDVKM. In DNA form, the CDR3 reads TGTGCCAGCAGTCTGACGGGACAGGGTGTAACTAATGAAAAACTGTTTTTT. Translated, it gives CASSLTGQGVTNEKLFF.

A remark on this clone: Other DNA sequences within the sample encode an identical CDR3. This chain connects TRBV7-2 to TRBJ2-3, with 12 positions matching TRBD2. CDR1 SGHTA and CDR2 FQGNSA come from the germline V gene. CDR3 length: 16 amino acids. The ends lost 5 bases at V and 2 bases at J; junction bases unmatched: 5. CDR3 in DNA: TGTGCCAGCAGCCCAAGACTAGCGGGGGTCACAGATACGCAGTATTTT. Amino acids: CASSPRLAGVTDTQYF.